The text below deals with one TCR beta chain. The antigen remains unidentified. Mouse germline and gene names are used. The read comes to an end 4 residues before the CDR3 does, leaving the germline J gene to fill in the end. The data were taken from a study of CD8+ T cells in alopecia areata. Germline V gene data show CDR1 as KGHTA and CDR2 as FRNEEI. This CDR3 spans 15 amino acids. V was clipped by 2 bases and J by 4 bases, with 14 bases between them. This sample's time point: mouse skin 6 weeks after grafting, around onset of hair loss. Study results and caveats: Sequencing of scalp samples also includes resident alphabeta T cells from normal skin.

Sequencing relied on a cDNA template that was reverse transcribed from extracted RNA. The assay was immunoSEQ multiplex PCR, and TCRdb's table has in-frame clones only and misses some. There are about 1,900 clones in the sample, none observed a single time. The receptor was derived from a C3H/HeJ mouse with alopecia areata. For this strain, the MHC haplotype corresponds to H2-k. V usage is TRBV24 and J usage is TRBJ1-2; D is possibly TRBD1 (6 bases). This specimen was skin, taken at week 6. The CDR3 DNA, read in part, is TGTGCCAGCAGTCTGATGGGGGGAGGGGGCTCC. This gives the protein CASSLMGGGGS. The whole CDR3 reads CASSLMGGGGSDYTF.